This T cell receptor (beta chain) was obtained from a study of blood T cell repertoires in COVID-19. Sequencing used immunoSEQ multiplex PCR; TCRdb keeps in-frame clones, though not all of them. Of over 80,000 clones in the sample, about 83% were seen once. V was pared by 2 bases and J by 1 base, with 8 bases between. The germline gives CDR1 SGHDT, CDR2 YYEEEE. CDR3 size: 14 residues. Sample: peripheral blood. The chain has TRBV5-6 and TRBJ2-3; TRBD1 is a possible D gene (6 bases). The receptor was derived from an older woman with acute or convalescent COVID-19. The CDR3 loop is CASSLSGGTDTQYF. In DNA form, the CDR3 reads TGTGCCAGCAGCTTATCAGGGGGCACAGATACGCAGTATTTT.